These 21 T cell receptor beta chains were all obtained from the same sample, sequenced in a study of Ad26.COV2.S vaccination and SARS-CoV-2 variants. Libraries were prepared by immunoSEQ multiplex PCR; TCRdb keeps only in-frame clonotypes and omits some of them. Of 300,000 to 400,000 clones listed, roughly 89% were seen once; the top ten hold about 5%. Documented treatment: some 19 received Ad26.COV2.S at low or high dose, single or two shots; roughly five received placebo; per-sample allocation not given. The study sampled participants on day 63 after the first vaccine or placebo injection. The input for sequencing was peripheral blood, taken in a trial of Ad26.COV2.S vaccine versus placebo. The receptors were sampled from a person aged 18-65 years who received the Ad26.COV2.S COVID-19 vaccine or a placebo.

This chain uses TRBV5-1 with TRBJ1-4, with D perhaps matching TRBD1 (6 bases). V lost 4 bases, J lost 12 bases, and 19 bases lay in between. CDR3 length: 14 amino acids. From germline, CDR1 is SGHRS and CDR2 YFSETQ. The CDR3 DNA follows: TGCGCCAGCAGCGACTCAGGGAAGGGGGTGGAACTGTTTTTT. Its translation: CASSDSGKGVELFF.

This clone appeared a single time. This CDR3 is CASSRTGVYEQYF. The CDR3 DNA is TGTGCCAGCAGTCGGACAGGAGTATACGAGCAGTACTTC. This chain uses TRBV27 with TRBJ2-7; 7 nucleotides agree with TRBD1. After removal of 5 bases from V and 4 bases from J, the junction contained 5 bases not matched to a gene. This CDR3 has 13 amino acids. Looked up from germline, CDR1 is MNHEY and CDR2 is SMNVEV (reference sequence).

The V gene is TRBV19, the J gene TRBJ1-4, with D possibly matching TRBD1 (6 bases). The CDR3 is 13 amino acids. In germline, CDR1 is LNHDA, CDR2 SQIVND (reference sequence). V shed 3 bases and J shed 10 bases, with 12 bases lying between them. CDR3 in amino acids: CASSIDRNGKLFF. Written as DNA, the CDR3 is TGTGCCAGTAGTATTGACAGGAACGGAAAACTGTTTTTT.

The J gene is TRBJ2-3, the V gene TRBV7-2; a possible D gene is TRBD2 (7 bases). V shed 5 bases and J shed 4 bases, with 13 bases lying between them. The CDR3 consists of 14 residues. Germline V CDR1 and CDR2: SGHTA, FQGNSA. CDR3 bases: TGTGCCAGCAGCCCTTGGGGGGGGCCAGATACGCAGTATTTT. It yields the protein CASSPWGGPDTQYF.

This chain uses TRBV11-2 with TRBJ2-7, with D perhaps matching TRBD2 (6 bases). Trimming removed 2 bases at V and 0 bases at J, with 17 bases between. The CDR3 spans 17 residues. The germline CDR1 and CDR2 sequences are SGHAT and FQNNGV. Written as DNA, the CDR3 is TGTGCCAGCAGCTTATATCCGGGAGCGGATAGCTCCTACGAGCAGTACTTC. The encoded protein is CASSLYPGADSSYEQYF.

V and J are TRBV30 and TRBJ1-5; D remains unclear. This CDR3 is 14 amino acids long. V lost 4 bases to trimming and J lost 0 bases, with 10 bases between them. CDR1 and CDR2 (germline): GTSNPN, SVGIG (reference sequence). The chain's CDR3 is CAWTEGGSNQPQHF. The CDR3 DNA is TGTGCCTGGACCGAGGGCGGTAGCAATCAGCCCCAGCATTTT.

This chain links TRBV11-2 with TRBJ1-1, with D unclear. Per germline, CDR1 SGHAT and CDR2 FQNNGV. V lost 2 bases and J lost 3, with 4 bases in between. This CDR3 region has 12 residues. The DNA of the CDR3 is TGTGCCAGCAGCTTACTCGACACTGAAGCTTTCTTT. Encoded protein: CASSLLDTEAFF.

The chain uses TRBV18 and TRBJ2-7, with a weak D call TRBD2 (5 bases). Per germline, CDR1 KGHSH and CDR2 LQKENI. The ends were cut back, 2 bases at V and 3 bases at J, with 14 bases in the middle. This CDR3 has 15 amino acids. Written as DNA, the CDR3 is TGTGCCAGCTCACCAGTTTCAGGACTCGACTACGAGCAGTACTTC. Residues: CASSPVSGLDYEQYF.

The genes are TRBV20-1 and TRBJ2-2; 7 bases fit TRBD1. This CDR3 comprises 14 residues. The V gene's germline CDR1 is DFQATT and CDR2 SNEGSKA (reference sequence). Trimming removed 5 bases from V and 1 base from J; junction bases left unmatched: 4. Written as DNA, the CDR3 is TGCAGTGCTCGTGACAGGGTGAACACCGGGGAGCTGTTTTTT. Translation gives CSARDRVNTGELFF.

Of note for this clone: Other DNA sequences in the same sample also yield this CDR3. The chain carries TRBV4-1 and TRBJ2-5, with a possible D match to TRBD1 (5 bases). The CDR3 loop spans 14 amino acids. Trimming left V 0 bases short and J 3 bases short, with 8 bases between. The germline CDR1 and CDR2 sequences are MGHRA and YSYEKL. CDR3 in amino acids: CASSQDVREETQYF. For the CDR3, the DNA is TGCGCCAGCAGCCAAGATGTCAGGGAAGAGACCCAGTACTTC.

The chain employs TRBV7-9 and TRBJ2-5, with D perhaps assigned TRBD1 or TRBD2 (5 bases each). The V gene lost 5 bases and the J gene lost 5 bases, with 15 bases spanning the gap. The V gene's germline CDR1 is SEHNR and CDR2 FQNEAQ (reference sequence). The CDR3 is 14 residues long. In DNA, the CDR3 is TGTGCCAGCAGCCCGGGGCGCAGGACTGAGACCCAGTACTTC. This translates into CASSPGRRTETQYF.

CDR3 protein: CASQINTEAFF. CDR3 sequence (DNA): TGTGCCAGCCAGATAAACACTGAAGCTTTCTTT. This sequence joins TRBV6-5 and TRBJ1-1; D remains ambiguous. The germline gives CDR1 MNHEY, CDR2 SVGAGI. The CDR3 extends over 11 amino acids. The germline V and J ends were trimmed by 8 bases and 2 bases, with 6 bases remaining between them.

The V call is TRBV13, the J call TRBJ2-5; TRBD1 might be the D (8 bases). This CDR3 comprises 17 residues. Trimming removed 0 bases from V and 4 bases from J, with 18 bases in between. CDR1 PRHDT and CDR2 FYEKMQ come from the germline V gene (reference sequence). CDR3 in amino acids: CASSLGRTGRAIETQYF. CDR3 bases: TGTGCCAGCAGCTTAGGACGGACAGGGAGGGCCATAGAGACCCAGTACTTC.

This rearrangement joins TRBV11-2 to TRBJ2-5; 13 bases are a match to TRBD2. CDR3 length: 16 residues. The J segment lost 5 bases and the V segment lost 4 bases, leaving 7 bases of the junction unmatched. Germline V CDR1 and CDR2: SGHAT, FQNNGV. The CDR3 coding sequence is TGTGCCAGCAGCTCCGGGACTAGCGGGATTTGGGAGACCCAGTACTTC. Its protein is CASSSGTSGIWETQYF. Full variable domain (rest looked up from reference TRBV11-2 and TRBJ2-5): EAGVAQSPRYKIIEKRQSVAFWCNPISGHATLYWYQQILGQGPKLLIQFQNNGVVDDSQLPKDRFSAERLKGVDSTLKIQPAKLEDSAVYLCASSSGTSGIWETQYFGPGTRLLVL.

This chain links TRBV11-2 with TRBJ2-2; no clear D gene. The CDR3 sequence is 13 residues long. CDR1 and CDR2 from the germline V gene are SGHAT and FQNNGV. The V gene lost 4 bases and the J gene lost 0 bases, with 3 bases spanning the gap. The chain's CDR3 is CASSYTNTGELFF. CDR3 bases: TGTGCCAGCAGCTACACGAACACCGGGGAGCTGTTTTTT.

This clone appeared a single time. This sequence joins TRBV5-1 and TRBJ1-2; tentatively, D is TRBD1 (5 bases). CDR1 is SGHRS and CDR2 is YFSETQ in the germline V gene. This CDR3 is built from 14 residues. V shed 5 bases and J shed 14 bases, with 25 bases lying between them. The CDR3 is CASSTQSPGRVETF. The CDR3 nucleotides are TGCGCCAGCAGTACCCAATCCCCGGGACGAGTAGAAACCTTC.

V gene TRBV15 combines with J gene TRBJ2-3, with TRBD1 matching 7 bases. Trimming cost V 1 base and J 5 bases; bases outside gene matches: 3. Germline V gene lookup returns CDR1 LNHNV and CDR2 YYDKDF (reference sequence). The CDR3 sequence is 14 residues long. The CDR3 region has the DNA TGTGCCACCAGCAGAGTCAGGGGGAAAGATACGCAGTATTTT. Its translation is CATSRVRGKDTQYF.

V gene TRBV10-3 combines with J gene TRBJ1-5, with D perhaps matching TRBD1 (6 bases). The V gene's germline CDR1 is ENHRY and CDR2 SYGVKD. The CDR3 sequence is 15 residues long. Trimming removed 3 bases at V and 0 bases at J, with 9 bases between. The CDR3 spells CAISDSGASNQPQHF. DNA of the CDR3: TGTGCCATCAGTGATTCAGGGGCTAGCAATCAGCCCCAGCATTTT.

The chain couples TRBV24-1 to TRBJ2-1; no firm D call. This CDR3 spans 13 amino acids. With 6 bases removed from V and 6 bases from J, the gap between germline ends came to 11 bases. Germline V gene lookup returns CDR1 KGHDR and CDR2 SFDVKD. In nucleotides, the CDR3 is TGTGCCACCAGTTCAGGTTGGGGCAATGAGCAGTTCTTC. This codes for CATSSGWGNEQFF.

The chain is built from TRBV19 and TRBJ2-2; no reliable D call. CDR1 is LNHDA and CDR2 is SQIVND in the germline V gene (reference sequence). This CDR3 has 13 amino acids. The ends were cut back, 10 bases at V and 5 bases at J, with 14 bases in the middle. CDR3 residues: CATQSRVTGELFF. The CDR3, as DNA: TGTGCCACCCAGTCCCGGGTGACCGGGGAGCTGTTTTTT.

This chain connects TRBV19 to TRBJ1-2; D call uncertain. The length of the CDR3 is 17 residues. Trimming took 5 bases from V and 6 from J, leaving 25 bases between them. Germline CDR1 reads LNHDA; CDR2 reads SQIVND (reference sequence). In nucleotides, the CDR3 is TGTGCCAGTAGTGGAGTGGCAGCCCAAGATTATGGTGATGGCTACACCTTC. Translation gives CASSGVAAQDYGDGYTF.